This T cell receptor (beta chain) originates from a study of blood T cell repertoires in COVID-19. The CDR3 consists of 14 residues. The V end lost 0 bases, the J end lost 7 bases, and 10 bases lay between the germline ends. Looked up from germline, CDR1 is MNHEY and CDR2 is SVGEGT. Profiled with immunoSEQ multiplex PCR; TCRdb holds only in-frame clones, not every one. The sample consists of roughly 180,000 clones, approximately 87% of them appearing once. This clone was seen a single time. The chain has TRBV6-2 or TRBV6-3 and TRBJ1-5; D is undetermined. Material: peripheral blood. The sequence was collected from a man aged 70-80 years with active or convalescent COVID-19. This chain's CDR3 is CASSYSSRRQPQHF. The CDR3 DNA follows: TGTGCCAGCAGTTACTCGTCGCGGAGGCAGCCCCAGCATTTT.